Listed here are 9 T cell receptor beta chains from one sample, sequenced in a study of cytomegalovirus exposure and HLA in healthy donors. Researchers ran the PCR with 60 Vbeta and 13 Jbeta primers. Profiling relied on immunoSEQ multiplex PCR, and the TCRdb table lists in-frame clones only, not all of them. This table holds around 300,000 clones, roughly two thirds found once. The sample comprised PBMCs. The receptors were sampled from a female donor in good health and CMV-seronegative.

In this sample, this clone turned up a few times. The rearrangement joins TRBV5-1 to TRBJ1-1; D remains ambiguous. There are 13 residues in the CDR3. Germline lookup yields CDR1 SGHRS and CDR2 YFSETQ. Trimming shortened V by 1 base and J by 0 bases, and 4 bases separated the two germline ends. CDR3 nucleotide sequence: TGCGCCAGCAGCTTGAGAGTGAACACTGAAGCTTTCTTT. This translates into CASSLRVNTEAFF. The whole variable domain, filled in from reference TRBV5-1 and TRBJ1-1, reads KAGVTQTPRYLIKTRGQQVTLSCSPISGHRSVSWYQQTPGQGLQFLFEYFSETQRNKGNFPGRFSGRQFSNSRSEMNVSTLELGDSALYLCASSLRVNTEAFFGQGTRLTVV.

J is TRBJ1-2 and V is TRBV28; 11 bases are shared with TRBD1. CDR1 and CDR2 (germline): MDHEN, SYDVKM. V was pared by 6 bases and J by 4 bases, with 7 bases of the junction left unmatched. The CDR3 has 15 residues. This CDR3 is CASRPRDRGFYGYTF. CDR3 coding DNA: TGTGCCAGCAGGCCCCGGGACAGGGGGTTCTATGGCTACACCTTC.

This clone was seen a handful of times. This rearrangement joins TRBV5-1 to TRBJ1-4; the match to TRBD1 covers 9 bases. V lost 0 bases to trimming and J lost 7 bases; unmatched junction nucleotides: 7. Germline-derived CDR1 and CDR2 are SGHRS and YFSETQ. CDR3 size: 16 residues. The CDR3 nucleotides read TGCGCCAGCAGCTTGGCCTCCACAGGGGGCGTTGAAAAACTGTTTTTT. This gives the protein CASSLASTGGVEKLFF.

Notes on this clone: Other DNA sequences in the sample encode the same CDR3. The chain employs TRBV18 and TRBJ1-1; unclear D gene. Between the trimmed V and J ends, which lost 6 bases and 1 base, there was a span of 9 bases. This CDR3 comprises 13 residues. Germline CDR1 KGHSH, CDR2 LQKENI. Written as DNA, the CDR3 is TGTGCCAGCTCGCCCAACAGGAACACTGAAGCTTTCTTT. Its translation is CASSPNRNTEAFF. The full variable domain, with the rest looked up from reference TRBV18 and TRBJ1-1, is NAGVMQNPRHLVRRRGQEARLRCSPMKGHSHVYWYRQLPEEGLKFMVYLQKENIIDESGMPKERFSAEFPKEGPSILRIQQVVRGDSAAYFCASSPNRNTEAFFGQGTRLTVV.

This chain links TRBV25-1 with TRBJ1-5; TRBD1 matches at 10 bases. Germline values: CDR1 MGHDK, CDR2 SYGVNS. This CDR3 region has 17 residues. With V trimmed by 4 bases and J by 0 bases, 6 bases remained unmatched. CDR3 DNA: TGTGCCAGCAGTGCGGGACAGGGGACGTTTAGCAATCAGCCCCAGCATTTT. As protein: CASSAGQGTFSNQPQHF.

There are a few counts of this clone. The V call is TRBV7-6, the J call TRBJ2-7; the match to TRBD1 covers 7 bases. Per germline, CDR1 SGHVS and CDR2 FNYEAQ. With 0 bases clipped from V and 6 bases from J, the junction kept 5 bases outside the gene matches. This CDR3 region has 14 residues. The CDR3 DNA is TGTGCCAGCAGCTTAGCCGCAGGGGGACCCGAGCAGTACTTC. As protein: CASSLAAGGPEQYF.

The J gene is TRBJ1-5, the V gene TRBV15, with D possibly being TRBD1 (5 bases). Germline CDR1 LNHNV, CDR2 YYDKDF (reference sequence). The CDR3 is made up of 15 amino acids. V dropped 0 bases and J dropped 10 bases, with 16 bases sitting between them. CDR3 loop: CATSRDFVVGGPQHF. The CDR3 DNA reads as TGTGCCACCAGCAGAGATTTTGTCGTGGGGGGACCCCAGCATTTT.

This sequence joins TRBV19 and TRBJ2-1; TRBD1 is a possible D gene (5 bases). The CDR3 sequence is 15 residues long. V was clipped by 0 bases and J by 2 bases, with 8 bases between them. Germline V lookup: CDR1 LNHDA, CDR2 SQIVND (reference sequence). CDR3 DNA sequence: TGTGCCAGTAGTATAGAAGACAGACCCTACAATGAGCAGTTCTTC. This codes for CASSIEDRPYNEQFF.

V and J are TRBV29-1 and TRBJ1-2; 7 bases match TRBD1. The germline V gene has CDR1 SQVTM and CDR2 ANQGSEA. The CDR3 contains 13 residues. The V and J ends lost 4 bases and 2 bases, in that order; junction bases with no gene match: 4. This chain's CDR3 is CSVGGTENYGYTF. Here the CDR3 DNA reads TGCAGCGTTGGAGGGACAGAGAACTATGGCTACACCTTC.